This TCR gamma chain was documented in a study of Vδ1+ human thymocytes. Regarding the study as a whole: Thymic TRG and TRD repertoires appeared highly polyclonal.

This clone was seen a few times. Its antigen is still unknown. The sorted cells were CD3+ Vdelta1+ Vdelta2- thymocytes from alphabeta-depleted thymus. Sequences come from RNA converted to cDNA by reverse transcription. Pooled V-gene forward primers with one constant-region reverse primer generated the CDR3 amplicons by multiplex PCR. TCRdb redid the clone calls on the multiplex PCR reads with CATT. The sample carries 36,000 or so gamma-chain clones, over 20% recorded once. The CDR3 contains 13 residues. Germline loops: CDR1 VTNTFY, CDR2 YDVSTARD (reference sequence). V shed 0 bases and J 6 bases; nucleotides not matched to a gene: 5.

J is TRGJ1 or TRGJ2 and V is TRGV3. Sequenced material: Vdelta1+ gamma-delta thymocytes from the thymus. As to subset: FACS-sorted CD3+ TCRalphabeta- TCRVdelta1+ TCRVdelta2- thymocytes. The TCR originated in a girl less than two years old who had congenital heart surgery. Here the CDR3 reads CATWDRCCYKKLF. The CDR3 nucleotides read TGTGCCACCTGGGACAGGTGCTGTTATAAGAAACTCTTT.